This T cell receptor (beta chain) was captured by sequencing in a study of cytomegalovirus exposure and HLA in healthy donors. Looking at the study overall: Unique TCR beta sequences numbering about 100 million came from around 180 million T cells in an earlier analysis.

Vbeta (60) and Jbeta (13) primers were used in the PCR. Sequenced by immunoSEQ multiplex PCR; TCRdb stores in-frame clones only, minus some. This sample yields fewer than 200,000 clones, of which nearly 80% are seen a single time; about 0.93% belongs to the top ten. Whole-study findings and limits: In a later analysis, common viral pathogens appeared linked to several of the most significant clusters. According to an earlier analysis, most TCR beta V segments yielded productive rearrangements about 87% or about 30% of the time.

Worth noting for this clone: As yet, its antigen is unknown.

Deletions cut 2 bases from V and 3 bases from J, with 13 bases between. Germline V lookup: CDR1 SGHTA, CDR2 FQGTGA. The CDR3 is made up of 15 amino acids. The sequence came from a woman aged 45-65 years in good health and CMV-seropositive. The V and J genes are TRBV7-3 and TRBJ1-1; perhaps TRBD1 as D (6 bases). Material for sequencing was PBMCs. The CDR3 spells CASSLRDNKDTEAFF. Here the CDR3 DNA reads TGTGCCAGCAGCTTACGGGACAACAAAGACACTGAAGCTTTCTTT.